Reported below is one T cell receptor beta chain. The sample belongs to a study of blood T cell repertoires in COVID-19. Whole-study context: The United States, Italy and Spain provided the acute and convalescent COVID-19 samples.

Libraries were prepared by immunoSEQ multiplex PCR; TCRdb keeps only in-frame clonotypes and omits some of them. The table has 300,000 to 450,000 clones, roughly 90% seen once. Specimen: peripheral blood. This clonotype originated in a woman aged 55-69 years with COVID-19, enrolled during active disease.

CDR3 residues: CASSQGTGSEAFF. For the CDR3, the DNA is TGCGCCAGCAGTCAAGGGACAGGTTCTGAAGCTTTCTTT. This chain joins TRBV10-2 and TRBJ1-1; 8 nucleotides agree with TRBD1. Germline V gives CDR1 WSHSY, CDR2 SAAADI. Unmatched junction bases numbered 5, after V lost 5 bases and J lost 6 bases. The CDR3 runs to 13 residues.